One T cell receptor beta chain is described in this entry. Its antigen is not identified. The sample originates from a study of shared clonotypes between healthy human individuals. Notes on the study in general: Although depth was large, rarefaction showed that sequencing of the sorted subsets was incomplete.

The naive CD8 population came from CD45RO-negative cells selected for CCR7, without terminally differentiated effector memory CD45RA+ cells. Assay: immunoSEQ multiplex PCR; the TCRdb copy retains only in-frame clones and omits some. The sample lists roughly 590,000 clones; less than 97% were seen once. Germline lookup yields CDR1 GTSNPN and CDR2 SVGIG (reference sequence). With 2 bases clipped from V and 7 bases from J, the junction kept 5 bases outside the gene matches. The CDR3 has 14 amino acids. This clonotype originated in a woman aged 25 to 39 in good health. Material for sequencing was naive CD8+ T cells sorted from blood. This sequence joins TRBV30 and TRBJ2-1; 10 positions match TRBD2. CDR3: CAWSRIAGGNEQFF. In DNA, the CDR3 is TGTGCCTGGAGTCGGATAGCGGGAGGAAATGAGCAGTTCTTC.